Presented here are 26 T cell receptor beta chains from one specimen sequenced in a study of shared clonotypes between healthy human individuals. Repertoires were generated with immunoSEQ multiplex PCR, while TCRdb's copy carries only in-frame clones and drops some. Among around 2.5 million clones listed, 93% were seen once. The sample consisted of naive CD4+ T cells from PBMCs. Noted subset: CD45RA+ positively selected. The receptor set was obtained from a young man in good health. Some clones in this sample may be carry-over from other donors' samples.

This clone was seen a single time. The chain carries TRBV6-1 and TRBJ2-3, with D possibly TRBD2 on 6 matching bases. This CDR3 spans 14 amino acids. CDR1 and CDR2 (germline): MNHNS, SASEGT. The V and J ends lost 6 bases and 2 bases respectively, with 12 bases between them. The CDR3 protein is CASSRTITTDTQYF. DNA of the CDR3: TGTGCCAGCAGCCGGACTATAACCACAGATACGCAGTATTTT.

V gene TRBV7-9 combines with J gene TRBJ1-2, with D unclear. This CDR3 region has 14 residues. Trimming left V 3 bases short and J 8 bases short, with 16 bases between. Germline V CDR1 and CDR2: SEHNR, FQNEAQ (reference sequence). As DNA, the CDR3 is TGTGCCAGCAGCTTGAAGACACCACATGGAGGCTACACCTTC. It yields the protein CASSLKTPHGGYTF.

This sequence joins TRBV29-1 and TRBJ2-7; no reliable D call. The germline V gene encodes CDR1 SQVTM and CDR2 ANQGSEA. The V end was cut by 2 bases, the J end by 0 bases, with 14 bases between. CDR3 size: 15 residues. The CDR3 coding sequence is TGCAGCGTTGAACTCCAGACTGGCAGCTCCTACGAGCAGTACTTC. Its translation is CSVELQTGSSYEQYF.

As regards this clone: Other DNA sequences in this specimen translate into the identical CDR3. The chain has TRBV5-1 and TRBJ2-7, with D perhaps matching TRBD2 (5 bases). Germline assignment: CDR1 SGHRS and CDR2 YFSETQ. CDR3 length equals 13 residues. Trimming shortened V by 4 bases and J by 0 bases, and 8 bases separated the two germline ends. The CDR3 here is CASSPGFSYEQYF. CDR3 nucleotides: TGCGCCAGCAGCCCGGGGTTCTCCTACGAGCAGTACTTC. The full variable domain, its missing parts supplied by reference TRBV5-1 and TRBJ2-7, is KAGVTQTPRYLIKTRGQQVTLSCSPISGHRSVSWYQQTPGQGLQFLFEYFSETQRNKGNFPGRFSGRQFSNSRSEMNVSTLELGDSALYLCASSPGFSYEQYFGPGTRLTVT.

The V gene is TRBV6-1, the J gene TRBJ2-7; 8 bases match TRBD1. The J segment lost 3 bases and the V segment lost 3 bases, leaving 7 bases of the junction unmatched. The CDR3 totals 15 residues. Germline loops: CDR1 MNHNS, CDR2 SASEGT. The CDR3: CASSENRGYVYEQYF. The DNA for the CDR3 is TGTGCCAGCAGTGAGAACAGGGGGTACGTCTACGAGCAGTACTTC.

The rearrangement links TRBV28 to TRBJ1-2, with 7 bases that match TRBD1. Per the germline V gene, CDR1 is MDHEN and CDR2 is SYDVKM. The CDR3 covers 17 residues. With V trimmed by 5 bases and J by 0 bases, 12 bases remained unmatched. The CDR3, as DNA: TGTGCCAGCAGTCTGACAGGGAGAGGGCCAGCTAACTATGGCTACACCTTC. Translation gives CASSLTGRGPANYGYTF.

This rearrangement joins TRBV5-1 to TRBJ1-5; 10 bases fit TRBD1. The CDR3 totals 15 residues. Germline CDR1 and CDR2: SGHRS and YFSETQ. V shed 4 bases and J 8 bases; nucleotides not matched to a gene: 9. DNA for the CDR3: TGCGCCAGCAGCAATGGGGGACAGGGGATGGAGCCCCAGCATTTT. Residues: CASSNGGQGMEPQHF.

The chain uses TRBV5-6 and TRBJ2-1, with 8 bases matching TRBD1. The V gene's germline CDR1 is SGHDT and CDR2 YYEEEE. The trim removed 0 bases at V and 2 bases at J, leaving 7 bases unmatched. CDR3 size: 17 residues. This CDR3 is CASSLELAGGTYNEQFF. DNA of the CDR3: TGTGCCAGCAGCTTGGAACTTGCAGGGGGCACCTACAATGAGCAGTTCTTC.

The chain joins TRBV28 to TRBJ2-1; 10 bases map to TRBD1. CDR3 size: 16 residues. The germline V gene has CDR1 MDHEN and CDR2 SYDVKM. The V and J ends lost 7 bases and 8 bases, in that order; junction bases with no gene match: 14. The CDR3 DNA reads as TGTGCCAGCACCTTGACCGGGACAGGGGTCTTGGATGAGCAGTTCTTC. This gives the protein CASTLTGTGVLDEQFF. Looking up the rest from reference TRBV28 and TRBJ2-1 gives the full variable domain: DVKVTQSSRYLVKRTGEKVFLECVQDMDHENMFWYRQDPGLGLRLIYFSYDVKMKEKGDIPEGYSVSREKKERFSLILESASTNQTSMYLCASTLTGTGVLDEQFFGPGTRLTVL.

This clone was seen only once. The V and J genes are TRBV5-1 and TRBJ2-1; 8 bases fit TRBD2. J lost 8 bases, V lost 1 base, and 5 bases had no gene match. Germline assignment: CDR1 SGHRS and CDR2 YFSETQ. This CDR3 spans 14 amino acids. The CDR3 DNA reads TGCGCCAGCAGCTTGCGCGGGAGGATGGATGAGCAGTTCTTC. This encodes CASSLRGRMDEQFF. Supplemented by reference TRBV5-1 and TRBJ2-1, the full variable domain reads KAGVTQTPRYLIKTRGQQVTLSCSPISGHRSVSWYQQTPGQGLQFLFEYFSETQRNKGNFPGRFSGRQFSNSRSEMNVSTLELGDSALYLCASSLRGRMDEQFFGPGTRLTVL.

The genes are TRBV15 and TRBJ1-5; TRBD1 is a possible D gene (5 bases). Germline V gene lookup returns CDR1 LNHNV and CDR2 YYDKDF (reference sequence). V was pared by 1 base and J by 3 bases, with 13 bases between. The CDR3 spans 16 residues. The CDR3 reads CATSRGGDRNNQPQHF. CDR3 nucleotides: TGTGCCACCAGCAGAGGGGGCGACAGAAACAATCAGCCCCAGCATTTT. Full variable domain (outside the CDR3, taken from reference TRBV15 and TRBJ1-5): DAMVIQNPRYQVTQFGKPVTLSCSQTLNHNVMYWYQQKSSQAPKLLFHYYDKDFNNEADTPDNFQSRRPNTSFCFLDIRSPGLGDTAMYLCATSRGGDRNNQPQHFGDGTRLSIL.

The rearrangement joins TRBV11-2 to TRBJ1-2; D remains unclear. Trimming left V 5 bases short and J 2 bases short, with 9 bases between. CDR1 SGHAT and CDR2 FQNNGV come from the germline V gene. The CDR3 consists of 13 residues. CDR3 amino acids: CASSPLTNYGYTF. The CDR3, as DNA: TGTGCCAGCAGCCCCTTAACCAACTATGGCTACACCTTC.

V usage is TRBV4-1 and J usage is TRBJ1-4, with 9 bases aligning to TRBD1. The CDR3 length is 16 residues. V shed 1 base and J 7 bases; nucleotides not matched to a gene: 7. Germline V CDR1 and CDR2: MGHRA, YSYEKL. In nucleotides, the CDR3 is TGCGCCAGCAGCCAAGTTCTGGGACAGGGTCGTGAAAAACTGTTTTTT. Its protein is CASSQVLGQGREKLFF.

The chain employs TRBV28 and TRBJ2-2; 8 bases are shared with TRBD2. V lost 6 bases and J lost 4; bases outside the gene matches: 16. CDR3 length equals 18 residues. CDR1 MDHEN and CDR2 SYDVKM come from the germline V gene. The CDR3 coding sequence is TGTGCCAGCAGCTTACTAAGCGGGAGCTCTAGTCCCACCGGGGAGCTGTTTTTT. It encodes CASSLLSGSSSPTGELFF.

V usage is TRBV27 and J usage is TRBJ2-1; TRBD2 matches 9 bases. This CDR3 spans 16 amino acids. Germline V gene sequence: CDR1 MNHEY, CDR2 SMNVEV (reference sequence). The V and J ends lost 4 bases and 7 bases, in that order; junction bases with no gene match: 11. This chain's CDR3 is CASSSRVAGAINEQFF. In DNA form, the CDR3 reads TGTGCCAGCAGTTCCCGGGTAGCGGGAGCCATAAATGAGCAGTTCTTC.

A remark on this clone: The sample holds other DNA sequences that translate to the same CDR3. The chain carries TRBV7-3 and TRBJ2-1, with TRBD2 as a possible D gene (5 bases). Trimming cost V 5 bases and J 1 base, with 12 bases left between them. From germline, CDR1 is SGHTA and CDR2 FQGTGA. The CDR3 totals 15 residues. The CDR3 sequence: CASSASSGSYNEQFF. The CDR3 bases are TGTGCCAGCAGCGCCTCGTCGGGGTCCTACAATGAGCAGTTCTTC.

Note on this clone: The same CDR3 is also encoded by other DNA sequences in this sample. The genes are TRBV10-3 and TRBJ2-3; D unclear. The V end lost 0 bases, the J end lost 1 base, and 5 bases lay between the germline ends. This CDR3 has 14 residues. Germline V gives CDR1 ENHRY, CDR2 SYGVKD. CDR3 DNA: TGTGCCATCAGTGAGTCGACGGGCACAGATACGCAGTATTTT. Residues: CAISESTGTDTQYF.

The CDR3: CASSIYDRFEQYF. CDR3 in DNA: TGTGCCAGCAGTATCTACGACAGGTTCGAGCAGTACTTC. This sequence joins TRBV28 and TRBJ2-7; weak D call: TRBD1 (6 bases). Germline loops: CDR1 MDHEN, CDR2 SYDVKM. With 5 bases removed from V and 6 bases from J, the gap between germline ends came to 14 bases. The CDR3 consists of 13 residues.

This clone was recorded once. The V and J genes are TRBV5-1 and TRBJ1-4, with TRBD1 as a possible D gene (6 bases). The germline CDR1 and CDR2 sequences are SGHRS and YFSETQ. V was cut by 4 bases and J by 10 bases, with 17 bases left in between. The CDR3 consists of 14 residues. CDR3 protein: CASSLSLDRGKLFF. As DNA, the CDR3 is TGCGCCAGCAGCCTCTCGTTGGACAGAGGAAAACTGTTTTTT.

V usage is TRBV7-9 and J usage is TRBJ2-5; 10 bases agree with TRBD2. CDR3 length: 16 residues. CDR1 SEHNR and CDR2 FQNEAQ come from the germline V gene (reference sequence). The V and J ends lost 5 bases and 5 bases, in that order; junction bases with no gene match: 11. The CDR3 is CASSTPSGRGWETQYF. The CDR3 nucleotides read TGTGCCAGCAGCACTCCTAGCGGGAGAGGGTGGGAGACCCAGTACTTC.

The V gene is TRBV27, the J gene TRBJ2-1; D is unclear. The V and J ends lost 6 bases and 4 bases respectively, with 7 bases between them. CDR3 length equals 12 residues. Germline CDR1 and CDR2: MNHEY and SMNVEV (reference sequence). CDR3 in DNA: TGTGCCAGCAGGCCCTCATACAATGAGCAGTTCTTC. Protein sequence: CASRPSYNEQFF.

This clone was counted between two and nine times. The rearrangement links TRBV19 to TRBJ1-2; maybe TRBD1 (6 bases). Germline loops: CDR1 LNHDA, CDR2 SQIVND (reference sequence). V lost 4 bases to trimming and J lost 7 bases, with 13 bases between them. This CDR3 comprises 13 residues. CDR3 DNA sequence: TGTGCCAGTAGTACTCGGACAGTTGGTGGCTACACCTTC. Translated: CASSTRTVGGYTF.

V is TRBV7-9 and J is TRBJ2-7; the match to TRBD1 covers 9 bases. The length of the CDR3 is 15 residues. From germline, CDR1 is SEHNR and CDR2 FQNEAQ (reference sequence). V was clipped by 2 bases and J by 5 bases; unmatched bases: 7. The CDR3 reads CASSLIGTGRNEQYF. Here the CDR3 DNA reads TGTGCCAGCAGCTTAATAGGGACAGGGCGGAACGAGCAGTACTTC.

In DNA, the CDR3 is TGCGCCAGCAGCCAAGTACGGACTAGCGGAACAGATACGCAGTATTTT. Residues: CASSQVRTSGTDTQYF. The rearrangement links TRBV4-1 to TRBJ2-3, with 10 bases lining up with TRBD2. V lost 1 base, J lost 3 bases, and 4 bases stayed unmatched. CDR3 length equals 16 residues. The germline CDR1 and CDR2 sequences are MGHRA and YSYEKL.

V usage is TRBV9 and J usage is TRBJ2-2, with TRBD2 identical over 7 bases. The germline V gene encodes CDR1 SGDLS and CDR2 YYNGEE. The CDR3 has 21 amino acids. V gave up 3 bases and J gave up 1 base; unmatched junction bases: 21. The CDR3 is CASSGSSGGAGVDQNTGELFF. Written as DNA, the CDR3 is TGTGCCAGCAGCGGTAGTTCCGGCGGGGCGGGAGTGGACCAGAACACCGGGGAGCTGTTTTTT.

This chain uses TRBV5-4 with TRBJ2-7; maybe TRBD1 (6 bases). V was pared by 6 bases and J by 2 bases, with 15 bases between. Germline loops: CDR1 SGHNT, CDR2 YYREEE (reference sequence). The CDR3 has 14 amino acids. CDR3 bases: TGTGCCAGCACCCCTCAGGGGTCGACCTACGAGCAGTACTTC. Translated, it gives CASTPQGSTYEQYF.